The clone carrying this T cell receptor (beta chain) has at least ten counts. These data are taken from a study of human T cells and chemical hapten exposure. Study context: In the sensitization step, 2% DPC was placed on approximately 2 cm by approximately 2 cm of upper inner arm skin.

CDR1 is SNHLY and CDR2 is FYNNEI in the germline V gene. The ends lost 6 bases at V and 6 bases at J; junction bases unmatched: 5. The CDR3 contains 13 residues. The library tagged each cDNA molecule with unique molecular identifiers. Authors' methods: Per-sample TCR counts ranged from roughly 20,000 to 700,000, median roughly 96,000. Each CDR3 protein gets one entry after TCRdb re-called the RACE reads with MiXCR. The V and J calls follow TCRdb's processing rather than the paper's. Altogether roughly 120,000 distinct CDR3 sequences are present, 9% to 9.5% being singletons, with the ten largest covering more than 3%. The time point denotes: patch test 2, 6 weeks after DPC sensitization. This sample's treatment: therapeutic diphenylcyclopropenone sensitization with weekly scalp DPC. Every patch test was put on after a blood sample was taken.

The V gene is TRBV2, the J gene TRBJ2-7, with 10 bases fitting TRBD1. This clonotype originated in a woman aged 40 to 50 with alopecia areata. Some clones in this sample may be carry-over from other donors' samples. Specimen: whole blood, collected in connection with sensitization to the hapten diphenylcyclopropenone (DPC). In DNA, the CDR3 is TGTGCCAGCAGGGGACAGGGGTCAATCGAGCAGTACTTC. Protein sequence: CASRGQGSIEQYF.